This T cell receptor (beta chain) emerged from a study of blood T cell repertoires in COVID-19. Study context: The origin of the acute and convalescent COVID-19 samples was the United States, Italy and Spain. T cells, B-cell-depleted T cells, or PBMCs supplied cDNA or gDNA.

How the authors handled the data: It was from reference gene primer amplification that nucleated cell counts were estimated. Measured with immunoSEQ multiplex PCR; TCRdb has only the in-frame clones, and not every one. V and J calls and clone size come straight from that table; D and trimming were deduced from the DNA. The sample consists of about 120,000 clones, under 80% of them appearing once. The CDR3 spans 18 residues. The germline gives CDR1 SNHLY, CDR2 FYNNEI. Trimming cost V 7 bases and J 5 bases; bases outside gene matches: 10. This receptor was obtained from a man between 65 and 85 years old with acute or convalescent COVID-19. The chain links TRBV2 to TRBJ2-2; 16 nucleotides line up with TRBD2. Sequencing was performed on peripheral blood. The CDR3 nucleotides are TGTGCCAGCAATCCGGGGACTAGCGGGGGGGCAGGAACCGGGGAGCTGTTTTTT. Its protein is CASNPGTSGGAGTGELFF.